This T cell receptor beta chain came from a study of blood T cell repertoires in COVID-19. Study-level background: The samples span acute and convalescent COVID-19 from the United States, Italy and Spain. T cells, B-cell-depleted T cells, or PBMCs supplied cDNA or gDNA.

Per the original data handling: Nucleated cell counts were estimated from reference gene primer amplification. Clones were read by immunoSEQ multiplex PCR, and TCRdb kept only the in-frame ones, dropping some. Clone size and the V and J calls come from that table; the DNA yielded D and trimming. The sample lists around 100,000 clones; approximately 81% were seen once. CDR3 length: 20 residues. The trim removed 4 bases at V and 1 base at J, leaving 20 bases unmatched. Germline V gene data show CDR1 as MGHRA and CDR2 as YSYEKL. The receptor comes from a human donor in a cohort sampled during active COVID-19. Sequenced sample: peripheral blood. The chain links TRBV4-1 to TRBJ1-1; 8 positions agree with TRBD1. CDR3 protein: CASSLTPPTGAVRTNTEAFF. CDR3 DNA sequence: TGCGCCAGCAGCCTTACCCCCCCGACAGGGGCGGTAAGAACGAACACTGAAGCTTTCTTT.